This T cell receptor (beta chain) was recovered during a study of response to subunit inactivated influenza vaccine. Overall study findings and caveats: That few new T cells are recruited by each seasonal influenza vaccination was the authors' suggestion.

This clonotype was found many times. Its antigen is unknown. The CDR3 loop spans 13 amino acids. The V gene's germline CDR1 is SQVTM and CDR2 ANQGSEA. The V end lost 6 bases, the J end lost 4 bases, and 15 bases lay between the germline ends. A single record per CDR3 protein comes from TCRdb applying MiXCR to the RT-PCR reads. This sample has 530,000 or so distinct CDR3 sequences, with 12% found just once. This clonotype was obtained from a man in his forties or fifties who received an inactivated influenza vaccine. The source was PBMCs from blood, collected on the day of vaccination. The chain recombines TRBV29-1 with TRBJ2-5; D might be TRBD2 (6 bases). CDR3 amino acids: CSVGMTRGETQYF. The CDR3 bases are TGCAGCGTGGGTATGACTAGGGGAGAGACCCAGTACTTC.